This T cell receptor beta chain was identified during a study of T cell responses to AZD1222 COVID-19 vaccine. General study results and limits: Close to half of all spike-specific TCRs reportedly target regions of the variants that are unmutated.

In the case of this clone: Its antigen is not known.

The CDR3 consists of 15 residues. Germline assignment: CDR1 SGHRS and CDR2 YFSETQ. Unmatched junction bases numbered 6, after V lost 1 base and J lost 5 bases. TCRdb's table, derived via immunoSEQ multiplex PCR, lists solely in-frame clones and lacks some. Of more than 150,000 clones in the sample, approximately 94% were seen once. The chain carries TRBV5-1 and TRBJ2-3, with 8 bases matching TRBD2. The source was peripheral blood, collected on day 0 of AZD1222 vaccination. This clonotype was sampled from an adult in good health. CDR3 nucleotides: TGCGCCAGCAGCTTGCGGGGGGGAGGTGGAGATACGCAGTATTTT. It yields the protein CASSLRGGGGDTQYF.